Below, one TCR beta chain is given with its context. The antigen remains undetermined. The trim removed 11 bases at V and 2 bases at J, leaving 4 bases unmatched. The CDR3 extends over 13 amino acids. The V gene's germline CDR1 is MDHEN and CDR2 SYDVKM. These data are taken from a study of cytomegalovirus exposure and HLA in healthy donors. The wider study: Of all 400 or so donors who were genotyped, 80% to 85% belonged to the Caucasian-associated ancestry cluster. General study findings and limits: Looking again later, the authors saw that most CMV-associated TCR beta chains seemed HLA-restricted. Later analysis associated a missense DCLRE1C variant with TCR beta V- and J-gene trimming.

PCR involved 60 Vbeta and 13 Jbeta primers. TCRdb keeps only in-frame clones here, not all; method: immunoSEQ multiplex PCR. The sample carries 100,000 to 150,000 clones, roughly four fifths recorded once. The chain uses TRBV28 and TRBJ2-1; 9 bases are a match to TRBD2. Material: PBMCs. The clonotype was recovered from a woman aged 55 to 70 in good health and CMV-seronegative. This chain's CDR3 is CAHAGGTYNEQFF. The DNA for the CDR3 is TGTGCCCACGCGGGAGGGACCTACAATGAGCAGTTCTTC.